Listed below are T cell receptor beta chains from one sample, sequenced in a study of shared clonotypes between healthy human individuals. Here immunoSEQ multiplex PCR was the method, and the copy in TCRdb shows in-frame clones only, minus some. This table holds fewer than 550,000 clones, 60% to 80% found once. Sequences were obtained from PBMCs. All receptors derive from a woman aged 35 to 49 in good health. Some clones in this sample may be carry-over from other donors' samples. CDR3s include the opening cysteine and the closing phenylalanine or tryptophan. The order of the fields is D gene, J gene, clone size, V gene, CDR3 DNA, CDR3 protein. A D gene is named only where the DNA matches it firmly. Clone size is given for some rows only: seen once, a few or many times, or a class if the clone is expanded.

TRBD1 TRBJ2-1 NA TRBV5-1 TGCGCCAGCAGCTCGGGACAGGAATACAATGAGCAGTTCTTC CASSSGQEYNEQFF
TRBD1 TRBJ1-3 NA TRBV6-6 TGTGCCAGCTGCTCAGGGGGCCAGGGAAACACCATATATTTT CASCSGGQGNTIYF
NA TRBJ2-1 once TRBV29-1 TGCAGCGTCAACAGCGGGCGGGAGCAGTTCTTC CSVNSGREQFF
TRBD1 TRBJ2-7 NA TRBV30 TGTGCCTGGAGTGGGCCGGGACAGGGTGTCTACGAGCAGTACTTC CAWSGPGQGVYEQYF
TRBD2 TRBJ2-7 NA TRBV18 TGTGCCAGCTCACCAGAACGGGAGGTCTACGAGCAGTACTTC CASSPEREVYEQYF
NA TRBJ2-1 NA TRBV18 TGTGCCAGCTCACCTCTAGGGCCAGGCAACTACAATGAGCAGTTCTTC CASSPLGPGNYNEQFF
TRBD1 TRBJ2-5 NA TRBV6-4 TGTGCCAGCAGTGAAGGGACAGGTGGGGGCCAAGAGACCCAGTACTTC CASSEGTGGGQETQYF
TRBD1 TRBJ2-7 NA TRBV6-5 TGTGCCAGCAGGCGGACAGGACCCCGCTCCTACGAGCAGTACTTC CASRRTGPRSYEQYF
NA TRBJ1-1 NA TRBV5-4 TGTGCCAGCAGCTTGGAGTTGGCTGAAGCTTTCTTT CASSLELAEAFF
NA TRBJ1-1 once TRBV9 TGTGCCAGCAGCCCACAACTCCGGGACTCCCAAGCTTTCTTT CASSPQLRDSQAFF
NA TRBJ1-1 once TRBV28 TGTGCCAGCAGTTTGGCGGAAAAGAACACTGAAGCTTTCTTT CASSLAEKNTEAFF
TRBD1 TRBJ2-7 once TRBV6-5 TGTGCCAGCAGTTACTTTGGGACAGGGACCTACGAGCAGTACTTC CASSYFGTGTYEQYF
NA TRBJ2-1 NA TRBV4-1 TGCGCCAGCAGCCAAGATCGCCCCGGTACCGATGAGCAGTTCTTC CASSQDRPGTDEQFF
NA TRBJ1-3 NA TRBV5-1 TGCGCCAGCAGCTTGGAGGGTAGTGGGGCCTCTGGAAACACCATATATTTT CASSLEGSGASGNTIYF
NA TRBJ2-7 NA TRBV30 TGTGCCTGGAGTGGCAACTACGAGCAGTACTTC CAWSGNYEQYF
TRBD1 TRBJ1-1 NA TRBV9 TGTGCCAGCAGCGACAGACAGGGGGAGTACACTGAAGCTTTCTTT CASSDRQGEYTEAFF
TRBD1 TRBJ2-7 NA TRBV9 TGTGCCAGCAGCGTAGGGACAGGGTACTACGAGCAGTACTTC CASSVGTGYYEQYF
TRBD2 TRBJ2-5 NA TRBV29-1 TGCAGCGTTGATCCTGGACTAGCCGGGGGGACCCAGTACTTC CSVDPGLAGGTQYF
NA TRBJ2-7 NA TRBV29-1 TGCAGCGTTCTTTTAGACTACGAGCAGTACTTC CSVLLDYEQYF
NA TRBJ2-7 NA TRBV7-9 TGTGCCAGCAGCTTAGCGGGATCGGCCGAGCAGTACTTC CASSLAGSAEQYF
NA TRBJ1-2 NA TRBV19 TGTGCCAGTAGTACCGCCACTTGGGGGGGAGATGGCTACACCTTC CASSTATWGGDGYTF
NA TRBJ2-1 NA TRBV28 TGTGCCAGCACCGTTCTCGGCAGCTCCTACAATGAGCAGTTCTTC CASTVLGSSYNEQFF
NA TRBJ1-5 NA TRBV10-3 TGTGCCACCGGGGAAAGACAGGCAGAGCAGCCCCAGCATTTT CATGERQAEQPQHF
NA TRBJ2-7 NA TRBV5-4 TGTGCCAGCAGCATAGAACAGGGCTCGGTGCAGTACTTC CASSIEQGSVQYF
NA TRBJ1-5 few TRBV28 TGTGCCAGCAGTTTTGGGGGGGCTAGCAATCAGCCCCAGCATTTT CASSFGGASNQPQHF
TRBD2 TRBJ2-3 NA TRBV28 TGTGCCAGCAGTTTGGCAAGCGGGAGGGCCGTAATTAGCACAGATACGCAGTATTTT CASSLASGRAVISTDTQYF
TRBD2 TRBJ2-4 NA TRBV28 TGTGCCAGCAGTTTTGGGGGGGTTGCCAAAAACATTCAGTACTTC CASSFGGVAKNIQYF
NA TRBJ2-1 NA TRBV5-1 TGCGCCAGCAGCTTGGGTAGCGACAATGAGCAGTTCTTC CASSLGSDNEQFF